The table lists the clone carrying this TCR beta chain with a count of one. Its specificity is unknown. These data belong to a study of shared clonotypes between healthy human individuals. Findings of the study overall: The study generally estimated greater richness for naive than memory subsets. With few donors, the genetic and exposure-history diversity represented was limited. Sequencing depth was expected to affect clonotype sharing among donors.

The method was immunoSEQ multiplex PCR; TCRdb's version includes in-frame clones alone and lacks a portion of them. The sample consists of about 1.5 million clones, 95% to 99% of them appearing once. The CDR3 spans 14 residues. Trimming shortened V by 4 bases and J by 3 bases, and 13 bases separated the two germline ends. CDR1 MDHEN and CDR2 SYDVKM come from the germline V gene. This chain joins TRBV28 and TRBJ2-7; D may be TRBD2 (5 bases). Source material: naive CD4+ T cells sorted from blood. Specified subset: CD45RA+ positively selected. This TCR was recovered from a man younger than 45 in good health. CDR3 coding DNA: TGTGCCAGCAGTTCGGCTAGCATTGTCTACGAGCAGTACTTC. Its protein is CASSSASIVYEQYF.